This entry is about one T cell receptor (beta chain). These data originate in a study of early T cells in non-severe SARS-CoV-2 infection. On the study more broadly: RNA in bulk from unsorted whole blood was sequenced, and chains were unpaired.

cDNA molecules, individually, were tagged with unique molecular identifiers. TCRdb recomputed calls from the 5' RACE reads with MiXCR, one row per CDR3 protein. The table has around 99,000 distinct CDR3 sequences, 11% seen once. Sample: whole blood. The sequence came from an adult who was a healthcare worker with PCR-confirmed SARS-CoV-2 infection or an uninfected control (not recorded which).

Here the CDR3 DNA reads TGTGCCAGCAGCCCGACCCCCGGGACAGGGGGCTACGAGCAGTACTTC. Its translation: CASSPTPGTGGYEQYF. The V call is TRBV5-4, the J call TRBJ2-7, with 11 bases lining up with TRBD1. Germline CDR1 and CDR2: SGHNT and YYREEE (reference sequence). J lost 3 bases, V lost 4 bases, and 9 bases had no gene match. The CDR3 is 16 residues long.